This TCR beta chain was found in a study of sequential checkpoint blockade in melanoma. This CDR3 region has 16 residues. CDR1 and CDR2 from the germline V gene are MNHEY and SMNVEV (reference sequence). J was trimmed by 0 bases and V by 4 bases; bases with no gene match: 9. The repertoire was sequenced with immunoSEQ multiplex PCR; TCRdb's copy has only in-frame clones and lacks some. The table has about 21,000 clones, 65% to 90% seen once. Treatment specified: randomized to nivolumab then ipilimumab (arm A) or the reverse (arm B). DNA-damaging chemotherapy had not been given to any patient beforehand. Live CD3+CD8+ CD19− CD56− cells were sorted from PBMCs.

The source of this sequence is a human donor with melanoma. The chain recombines TRBV27 with TRBJ2-7; 7 positions match TRBD2. Material: CD8+ T cells sorted from blood (inferred from file names), obtained from a patient given nivolumab and ipilimumab in sequence. CDR3 sequence reads: CASSSTSAKISYEQYF. CDR3 sequence (DNA): TGTGCCAGCAGTTCCACTAGCGCGAAGATCTCCTACGAGCAGTACTTC.